The source of this T cell receptor (beta chain) is a study of blood T cell repertoires in COVID-19. Germline lookup yields CDR1 LNHDA and CDR2 SQIVND (reference sequence). The CDR3 is 13 amino acids. Trimming pared 6 bases from V and 4 bases from J, leaving 10 bases between. In the original workflow: Amplification of reference gene primers was used by the study to estimate nucleated cell counts. Repertoires were generated with immunoSEQ multiplex PCR, while TCRdb's copy carries only in-frame clones and drops some. That table is the source of V, J and clone size, and D and trimming were worked out from the DNA. The sample lists around 83,000 clones; more than 85% were seen once.

The sample comprised peripheral blood. This rearrangement joins TRBV19 to TRBJ1-5, with D maybe TRBD1 (5 bases). The clonotype originates from an elderly man with active or convalescent COVID-19. DNA of the CDR3: TGTGCCAGTAGCAGAAGGGGAAATCAGCCCCAGCATTTT. As protein: CASSRRGNQPQHF.